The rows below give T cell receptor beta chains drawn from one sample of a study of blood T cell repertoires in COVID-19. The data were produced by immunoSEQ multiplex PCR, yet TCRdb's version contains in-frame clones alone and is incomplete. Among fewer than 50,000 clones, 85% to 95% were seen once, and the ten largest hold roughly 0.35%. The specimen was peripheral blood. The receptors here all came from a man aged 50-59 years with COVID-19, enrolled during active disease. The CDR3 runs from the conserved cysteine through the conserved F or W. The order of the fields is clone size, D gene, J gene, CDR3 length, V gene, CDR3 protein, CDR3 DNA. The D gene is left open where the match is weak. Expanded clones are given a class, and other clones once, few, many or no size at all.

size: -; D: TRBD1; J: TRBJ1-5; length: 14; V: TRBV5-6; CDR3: CASSPTGDGQPQHF; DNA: TGTGCCAGCAGCCCTACAGGGGATGGGCAGCCCCAGCATTTT
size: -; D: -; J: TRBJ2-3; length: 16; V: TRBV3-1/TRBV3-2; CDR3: CASSRKEVAATDTQYF; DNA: TGTGCCAGCAGCCGAAAGGAGGTAGCGGCCACAGATACGCAGTATTTT
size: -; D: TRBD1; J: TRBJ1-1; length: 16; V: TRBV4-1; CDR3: CASSPQLDRTLRRAFF; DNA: TGCGCCAGCAGCCCGCAGCTGGACAGGACCCTAAGGAGGGCTTTCTTT
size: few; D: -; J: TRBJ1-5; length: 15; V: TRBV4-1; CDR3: CASSVRDISNQPQHF; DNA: TGCGCCAGCAGCGTCCGGGACATAAGCAATCAGCCCCAGCATTTT
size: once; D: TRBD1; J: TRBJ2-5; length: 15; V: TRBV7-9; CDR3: CASSLGTGLGETQYF; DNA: TGTGCCAGCAGCCTAGGGACAGGTTTAGGCGAGACCCAGTACTTC
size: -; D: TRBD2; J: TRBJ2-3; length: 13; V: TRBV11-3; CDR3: CASSWDYRDTQYF; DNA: TGTGCCAGCAGCTGGGACTATAGGGATACGCAGTATTTT
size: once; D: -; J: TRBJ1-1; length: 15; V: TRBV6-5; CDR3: CASSLSGYLNTEAFF; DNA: TGTGCCAGCAGTTTATCGGGTTACCTGAACACTGAAGCTTTCTTT
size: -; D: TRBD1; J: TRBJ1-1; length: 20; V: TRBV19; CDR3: CASQFEQGTRYRGRNTEAFF; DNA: TGTGCCAGCCAATTTGAACAGGGGACGAGGTATCGAGGGCGGAACACTGAAGCTTTCTTT
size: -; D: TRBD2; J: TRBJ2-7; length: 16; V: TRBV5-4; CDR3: CASSRGVAGGLYEQYF; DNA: TGTGCCAGCAGCAGGGGAGTAGCGGGAGGTCTCTACGAGCAGTACTTC
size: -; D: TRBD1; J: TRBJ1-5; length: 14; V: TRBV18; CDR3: CASSAGTGAQPQHF; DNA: TGTGCCAGCTCAGCAGGGACAGGGGCTCAGCCCCAGCATTTT
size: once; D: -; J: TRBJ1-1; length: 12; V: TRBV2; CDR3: CASSSMNTEAFF; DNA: TGTGCCAGCAGCTCTATGAACACTGAAGCTTTCTTT
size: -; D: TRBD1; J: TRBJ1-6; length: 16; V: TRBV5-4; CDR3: CASSKRQGDYNSPLHF; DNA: TGTGCCAGCAGTAAACGACAGGGAGATTATAATTCACCCCTCCACTTT
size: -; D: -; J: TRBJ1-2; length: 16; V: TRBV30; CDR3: CAWSIRSGRDLSGYTF; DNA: TGTGCCTGGAGCATACGTTCAGGCAGGGATCTATCTGGCTACACCTTC
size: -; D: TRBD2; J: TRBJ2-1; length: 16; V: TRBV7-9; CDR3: CASSDRPSGRFDEQFF; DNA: TGTGCCAGCAGCGATAGGCCTAGCGGGAGATTCGATGAGCAGTTCTTC
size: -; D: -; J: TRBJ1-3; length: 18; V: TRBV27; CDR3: CASSPVATLRVSGNTIYF; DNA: TGTGCCAGCAGTCCCGTGGCGACCCTGAGGGTCTCTGGAAACACCATATATTTT
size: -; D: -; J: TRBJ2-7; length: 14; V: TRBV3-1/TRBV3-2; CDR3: CASSPRRGLWEQYF; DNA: TGTGCCAGCAGCCCAAGGAGGGGGCTCTGGGAGCAGTACTTC
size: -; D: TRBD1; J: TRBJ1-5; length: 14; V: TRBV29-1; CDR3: CSVGTGISNQPQHF; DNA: TGCAGCGTCGGGACAGGGATCAGCAATCAGCCCCAGCATTTT
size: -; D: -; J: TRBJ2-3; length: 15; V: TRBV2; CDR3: CASSEPGRSTDTQYF; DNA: TGTGCCAGCAGTGAGCCGGGAAGGAGCACAGATACGCAGTATTTT
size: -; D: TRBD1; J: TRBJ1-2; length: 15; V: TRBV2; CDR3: CASSQLPGTGGGYTF; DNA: TGTGCCAGCAGTCAACTTCCGGGGACAGGGGGTGGCTACACCTTC